This TCR beta chain was sequenced during a study of T cells in Graves' hyperthyroidism and ophthalmopathy. This CDR3 spans 16 amino acids. From germline, CDR1 is MGHRA and CDR2 YSYEKL. Trimming removed 0 bases from V and 4 bases from J, with 13 bases in between. Study findings and constraints: Using 13 V-J features, a model discriminated ophthalmopathy from stable hyperthyroidism.

This clonotype has ten or more counts. Its specificity is unknown. RNA transcripts gave rise to amplified TCR beta CDR3 regions. When the TCR CDR3 underwent first-round RT-PCR, the HTBI primer set was used. TCRdb passed the multiplex PCR reads through MiXCR, listing each CDR3 protein once. The table has fewer than 250,000 distinct CDR3 sequences, about 15% seen once; the top ten hold more than 25%. The J gene is TRBJ2-1, the V gene TRBV4-1; D is unclear. The TCR comes from a woman between 18 and 29 years old with Graves' ophthalmopathy. Specimen: blood. The DNA of the CDR3 is TGCGCCAGCAGCCAAGATGGATCGGACCTATACAATGAGCAGTTCTTC. Translation gives CASSQDGSDLYNEQFF.